The entry that follows covers one T cell receptor beta chain sequence. There are no base qualities to consult, and no much larger clone falls within one base. This record comes from a study of CD8 T cells in acute hepatitis C reinfection (dated by TCRdb to the early 2020s). About the investigation overall: This study examined the TCRbeta repertoire of CD8+ T cells that recognize the HCV NS3-1073 epitope, both during acute infection and after viral clearance. Acute samples were collected within 168 days of the estimated infection date, from a few spontaneous resolvers and about 6 chronically infected subjects. Paired acute and follow-up samples were contributed by four of the spontaneous resolvers.

The FACS-sorted cells had their genomic DNA extracted, and the commercial immunoSEQ service was used to sequence the TCRbeta chains. In the original analysis: ImmunoSEQ Analyzer software v3.0 and R v3.5.1 were the tools used to analyze the repertoire data. Only productive rearrangements were analyzed, as sequences containing stop codons or out-of-frame rearrangements were removed. The sequencing provider supplied the Simpson diversity, Shannon entropy, CDR3 length and nucleotide addition metrics. Clonotypes were grouped by frequency into dominant, sub-dominant, low or lowest abundance categories, and clonotypes below 0.1% were left out of most analyses. A CDR3 amino acid clonotype was designated public if detected in at least two subjects at a cumulative frequency of at least 0.5%. This immuneACCESS table, as held by TCRdb, lists in-frame sequences with V and J called but not all clones. Of the missing ones, under half trace to an unresolved V gene in checked studies; the others have no known cause. The V and J calls and the clone size are those of that table, but D and trimming were determined from the DNA. The sample table shows 1,000 or so clones, and around two thirds are seen once. The ten top clones hold 12% of the sample.

The CDR3 covers 12 residues, taking in both the cysteine and the phenylalanine. Here the CDR3 DNA is all that survives: 36 bases in frame from base 1. The V end loses 0 bases and the J end loses 12 bases, and a stretch of 9 bases separates them. CDR1 and CDR2 are read off the germline V gene (reference sequence) as WNHNN and SYGVQD. What the study reported, not specific to this receptor: TRBV04 and TRBV06 gene families were preferentially used in all groups, and this usage was not explained by overrepresentation in the naive pool. About 13 public clonotypes were found regardless of outcome, and V04-02/J02-02 was used by one public clonotype. Follow-up repertoires were not available for chronically infected subjects, because NS3-1073 specific cells were too rare to be sorted. It was rare for CDR3 sequences to be shared with other epitopes, and exact matching may have been limited by differing sequencing approaches. NS3-1073 specific repertoires were highly diverse, with no significant diversity differences between acute resolver, follow-up resolver and acute chronic samples. Because bulk sequencing was performed on the TCRbeta chain only, alphabeta pairing of public clonotypes could not be determined.

The intended sense of this specimen's time point label: acute HCV infection, within 168 days of estimated infection date. HCV-specific TCR repertoires were characterized directly ex vivo, without prior in vitro expansion of the sequenced cells. Enrolled in the Montreal Hepatitis C Cohort (HEPCO) in Canada, the donors were people who inject drugs, and these donors were followed every 3 months. Acute primary HCV infection was defined as a positive HCV RNA or antibody test after a negative test within the previous 24 weeks. A PE-labeled tetramer loaded with the NS3 peptide spanning residues 1073-1081 was used to stain HCV-specific cells. Cells were surface stained with CD3, CD8 and CD45RO antibodies, and an aqua fixable dye was used to exclude dead cells. The cohort comprised several spontaneous resolvers, defined by HCV RNA clearance within 24 weeks. From thawed, previously cryostored peripheral blood mononuclear cells, CD8+ T cells were purified through negative selection performed by means of the MACS CD8+ T cell Isolation Kit. Sorting of the cells was done on a BD FACSAria II cell sorter.

The sequencing here drew on HCV NS3-1073 tetramer-sorted CD8+ T cells from PBMCs, taken during acute infection. The sample's cell subset or site label, decoded: FACS-sorted NS3-1073 tetramer+ CD8+ T cells. The receptor comes from a woman aged 18-35 years who spontaneously cleared hepatitis C infection. The rearranged segments are TRBV10-1 and TRBJ2-1, with the D segment identity uncertain. The nucleotide sequence is given as TGCGCCAGCAGTGAGTCGACGGAACCGCAGTTCTTC. Its coded protein is CASSESTEPQFF.